This T cell receptor (beta chain) derives from a study of shared clonotypes between healthy human individuals. The CDR3 is 13 amino acids. Trimming removed 4 bases at V and 4 bases at J, with 12 bases between. Germline CDR1 SGHRS, CDR2 YFSETQ. The table came from immunoSEQ multiplex PCR; TCRdb's copy has only in-frame clones and leaves some out. The profile shows approximately 2,000,000 clones, around 93% of them singletons. Naivety among CD8 cells was defined by CD45RO negativity and positive CCR7 selection, thereby excluding terminally differentiated effector memory CD45RA+ cells. J is TRBJ2-7 and V is TRBV5-1; D remains unclear. The origin of this receptor is a man aged 18 to 29 in good health. Some clones in this sample may be carry-over from other donors' samples. Sequenced input: naive CD8+ T cells from PBMCs. DNA for the CDR3: TGCGCCAGCAGCACGGGTCGAAGTTACGAGCAGTACTTC. Translation: CASSTGRSYEQYF.